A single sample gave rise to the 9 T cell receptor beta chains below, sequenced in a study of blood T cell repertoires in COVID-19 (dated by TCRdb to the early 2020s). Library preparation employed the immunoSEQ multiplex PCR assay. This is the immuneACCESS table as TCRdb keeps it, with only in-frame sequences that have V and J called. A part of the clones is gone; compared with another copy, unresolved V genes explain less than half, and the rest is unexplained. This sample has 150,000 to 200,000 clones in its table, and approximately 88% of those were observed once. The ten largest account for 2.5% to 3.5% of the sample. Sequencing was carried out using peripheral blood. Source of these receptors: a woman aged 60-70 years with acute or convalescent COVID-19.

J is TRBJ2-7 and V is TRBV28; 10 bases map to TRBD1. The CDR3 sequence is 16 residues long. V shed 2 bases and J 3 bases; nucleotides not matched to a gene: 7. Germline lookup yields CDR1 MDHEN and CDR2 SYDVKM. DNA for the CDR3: TGTGCCAGCAGTTTAACCAGGACAGGGGGAAGCTACGAGCAGTACTTC. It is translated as CASSLTRTGGSYEQYF. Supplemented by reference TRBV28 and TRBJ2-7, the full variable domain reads DVKVTQSSRYLVKRTGEKVFLECVQDMDHENMFWYRQDPGLGLRLIYFSYDVKMKEKGDIPEGYSVSREKKERFSLILESASTNQTSMYLCASSLTRTGGSYEQYFGPGTRLTVT.

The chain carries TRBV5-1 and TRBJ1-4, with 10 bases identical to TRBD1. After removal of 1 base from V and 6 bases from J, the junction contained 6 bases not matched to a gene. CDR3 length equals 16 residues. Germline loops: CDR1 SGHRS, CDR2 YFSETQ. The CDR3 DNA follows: TGCGCCAGCAGCTTGAAGGGACAGGGGATGGATGAAAAACTGTTTTTT. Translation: CASSLKGQGMDEKLFF.

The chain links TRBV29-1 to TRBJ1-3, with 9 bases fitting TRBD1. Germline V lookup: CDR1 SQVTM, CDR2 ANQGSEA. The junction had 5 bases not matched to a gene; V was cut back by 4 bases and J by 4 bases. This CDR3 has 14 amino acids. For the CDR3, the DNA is TGCAGCGTTGCCGGGACAGGGAAGGGAAACACCATATATTTT. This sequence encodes CSVAGTGKGNTIYF.

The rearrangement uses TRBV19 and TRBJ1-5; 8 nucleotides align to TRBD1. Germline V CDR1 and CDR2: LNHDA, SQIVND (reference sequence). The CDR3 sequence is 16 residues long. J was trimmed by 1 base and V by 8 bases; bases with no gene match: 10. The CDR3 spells CASGGGQALSNQPQHF. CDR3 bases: TGTGCCAGTGGGGGGGGACAGGCCCTCAGCAATCAGCCCCAGCATTTT.

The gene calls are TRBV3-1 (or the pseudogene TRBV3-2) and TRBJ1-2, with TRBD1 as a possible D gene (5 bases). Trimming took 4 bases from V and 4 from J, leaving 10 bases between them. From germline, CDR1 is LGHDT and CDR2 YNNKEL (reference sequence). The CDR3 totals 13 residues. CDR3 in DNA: TGTGCCAGCAGCCCCCAGGGACTCTATGGCTACACCTTC. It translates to CASSPQGLYGYTF.

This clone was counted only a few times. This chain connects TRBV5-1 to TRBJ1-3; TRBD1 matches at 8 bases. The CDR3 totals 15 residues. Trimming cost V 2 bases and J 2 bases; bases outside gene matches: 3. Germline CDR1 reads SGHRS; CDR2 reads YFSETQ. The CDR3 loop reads CASSFAGGAGNTIYF. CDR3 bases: TGCGCCAGCAGCTTTGCAGGGGGCGCTGGAAACACCATATATTTT.

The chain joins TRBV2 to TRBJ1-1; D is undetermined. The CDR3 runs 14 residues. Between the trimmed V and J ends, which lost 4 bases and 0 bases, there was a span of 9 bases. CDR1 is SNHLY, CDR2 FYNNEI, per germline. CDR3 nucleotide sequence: TGTGCCAGCAGTGCAATTTCCATGAACACTGAAGCTTTCTTT. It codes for CASSAISMNTEAFF.

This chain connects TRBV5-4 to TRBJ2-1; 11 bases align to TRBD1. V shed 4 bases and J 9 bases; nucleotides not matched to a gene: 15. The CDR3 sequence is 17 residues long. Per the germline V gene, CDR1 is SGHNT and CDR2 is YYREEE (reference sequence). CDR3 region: CASSPRDRGSRIGEQFF. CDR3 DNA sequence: TGTGCCAGCAGCCCCCGGGACAGGGGGTCTAGAATCGGTGAGCAGTTCTTC.

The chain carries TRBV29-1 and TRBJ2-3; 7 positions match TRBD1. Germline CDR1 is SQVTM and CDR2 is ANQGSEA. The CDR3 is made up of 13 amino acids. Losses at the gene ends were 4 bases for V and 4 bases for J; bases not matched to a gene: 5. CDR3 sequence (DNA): TGCAGCGTTGCCCCGGACAGGTCAGATACGCAGTATTTT. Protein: CSVAPDRSDTQYF.